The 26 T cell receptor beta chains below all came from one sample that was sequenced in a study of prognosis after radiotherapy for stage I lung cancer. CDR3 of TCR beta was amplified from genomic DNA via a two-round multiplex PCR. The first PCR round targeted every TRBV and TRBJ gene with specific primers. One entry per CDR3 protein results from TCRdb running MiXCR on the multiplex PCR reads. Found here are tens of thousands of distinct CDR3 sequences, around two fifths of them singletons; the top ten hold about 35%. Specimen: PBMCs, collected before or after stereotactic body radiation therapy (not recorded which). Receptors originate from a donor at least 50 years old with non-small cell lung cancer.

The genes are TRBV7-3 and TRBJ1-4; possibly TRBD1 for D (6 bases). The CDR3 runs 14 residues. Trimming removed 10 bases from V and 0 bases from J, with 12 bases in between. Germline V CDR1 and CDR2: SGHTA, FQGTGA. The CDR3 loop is CATGQLPTNEKLFF. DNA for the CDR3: TGTGCCACCGGACAGCTTCCAACTAATGAAAAACTGTTTTTT.

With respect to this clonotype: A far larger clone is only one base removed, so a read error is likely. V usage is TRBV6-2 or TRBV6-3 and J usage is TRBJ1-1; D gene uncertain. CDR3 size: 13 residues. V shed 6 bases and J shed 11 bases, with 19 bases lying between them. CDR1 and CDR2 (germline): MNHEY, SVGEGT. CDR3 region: CASSPGRSVHAFF. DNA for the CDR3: TGTGCCAGCAGCCCGGGTCGGAGTGTACACGCTTTCTTT.

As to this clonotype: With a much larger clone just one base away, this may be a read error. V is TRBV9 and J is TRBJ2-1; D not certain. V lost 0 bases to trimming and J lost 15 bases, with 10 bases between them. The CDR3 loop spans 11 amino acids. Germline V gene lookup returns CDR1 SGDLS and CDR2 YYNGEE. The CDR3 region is CASSVGTEMFF. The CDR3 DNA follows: TGTGCCAGCAGCGTAGGCACGGAGATGTTCTTC.

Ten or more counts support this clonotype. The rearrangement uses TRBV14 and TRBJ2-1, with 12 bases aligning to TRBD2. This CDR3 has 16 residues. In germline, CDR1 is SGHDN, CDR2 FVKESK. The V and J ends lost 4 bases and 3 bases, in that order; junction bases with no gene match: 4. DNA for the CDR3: TGTGCCAGCAGCCTGACTAGCGGGGGCCACTACAATGAGCAGTTCTTC. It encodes CASSLTSGGHYNEQFF.

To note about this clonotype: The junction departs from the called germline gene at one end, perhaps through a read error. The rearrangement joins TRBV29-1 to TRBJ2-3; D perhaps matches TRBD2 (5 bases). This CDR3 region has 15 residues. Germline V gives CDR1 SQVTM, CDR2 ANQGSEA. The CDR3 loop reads CSIEDLPGIIDTQYF. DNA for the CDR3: TGCAGCATTGAAGATCTTCCGGGAATCATAGATACGCAGTATTTT.

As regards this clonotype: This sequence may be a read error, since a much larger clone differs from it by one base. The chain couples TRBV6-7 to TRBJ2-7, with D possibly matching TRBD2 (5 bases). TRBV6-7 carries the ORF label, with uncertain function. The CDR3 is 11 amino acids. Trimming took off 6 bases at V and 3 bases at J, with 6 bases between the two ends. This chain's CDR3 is CASREGYEQYF. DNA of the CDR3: TGTGCCAGCAGAGAGGGCTACGAGCAGTACTTC.

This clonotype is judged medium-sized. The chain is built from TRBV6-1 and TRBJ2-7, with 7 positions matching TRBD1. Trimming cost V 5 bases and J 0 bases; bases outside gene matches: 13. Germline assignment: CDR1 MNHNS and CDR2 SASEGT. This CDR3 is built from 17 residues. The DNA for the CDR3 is TGTGCCAGCAGTCAGATTGATTGGGACAGTCCCTCCTACGAGCAGTACTTC. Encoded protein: CASSQIDWDSPSYEQYF.

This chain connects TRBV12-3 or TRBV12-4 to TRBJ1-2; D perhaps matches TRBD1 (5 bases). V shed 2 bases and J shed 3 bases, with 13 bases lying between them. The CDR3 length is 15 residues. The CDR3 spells CASSLQGWEYYGYTF. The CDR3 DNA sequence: TGTGCCAGCAGTTTACAGGGTTGGGAGTACTATGGCTACACCTTC.

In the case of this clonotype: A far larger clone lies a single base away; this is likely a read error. The CDR3 reads CASISPGTAIYEQYF. CDR3 in DNA: TGTGCCAGCATCTCCCCCGGGACAGCGATCTACGAGCAGTACTTC. This chain links TRBV7-9 with TRBJ2-7; TRBD1 aligns across 7 bases. V lost 7 bases and J lost 3; bases outside the gene matches: 12. CDR3 size: 15 residues. CDR1 and CDR2 from the germline V gene are SEHNR and FQNEAQ (reference sequence).

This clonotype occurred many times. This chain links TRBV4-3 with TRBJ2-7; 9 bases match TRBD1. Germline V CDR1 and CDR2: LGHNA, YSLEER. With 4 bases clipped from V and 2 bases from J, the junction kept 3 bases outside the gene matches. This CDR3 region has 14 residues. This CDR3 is CASSLRTGAYEQYF. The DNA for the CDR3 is TGCGCCAGCAGCCTCCGGACAGGGGCCTACGAGCAGTACTTC.

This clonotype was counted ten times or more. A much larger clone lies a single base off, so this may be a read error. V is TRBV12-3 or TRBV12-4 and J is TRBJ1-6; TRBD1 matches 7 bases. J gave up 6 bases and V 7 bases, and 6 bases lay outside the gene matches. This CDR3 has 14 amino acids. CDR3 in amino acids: CASTLRGSNSPLHF. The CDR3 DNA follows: TGTGCCAGCACCCTCAGGGGGTCTAATTCACCCCTCCACTTT.

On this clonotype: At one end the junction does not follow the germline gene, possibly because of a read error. The CDR3 DNA is TGTGCCAACAGTCCCTCGGTACGCACCGGGGAGCTGTTTTTT. Translated: CANSPSVRTGELFF. The chain joins TRBV6-1 to TRBJ2-2; D gene ambiguous. CDR3 size: 14 residues. CDR1 and CDR2 (germline): MNHNS, SASEGT.

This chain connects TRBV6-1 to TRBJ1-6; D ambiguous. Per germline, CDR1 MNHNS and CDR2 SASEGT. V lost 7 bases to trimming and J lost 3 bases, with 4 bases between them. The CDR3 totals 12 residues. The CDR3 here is CASNGYNSPLHF. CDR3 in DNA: TGTGCCAGCAACGGCTATAATTCACCCCTCCACTTT.

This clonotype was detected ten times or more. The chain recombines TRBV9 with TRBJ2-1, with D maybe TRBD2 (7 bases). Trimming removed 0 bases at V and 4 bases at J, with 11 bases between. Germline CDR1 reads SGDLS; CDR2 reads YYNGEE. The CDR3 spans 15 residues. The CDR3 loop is CASSVESGTYNEQFF. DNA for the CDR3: TGTGCCAGCAGCGTAGAAAGCGGGACATACAATGAGCAGTTCTTC.

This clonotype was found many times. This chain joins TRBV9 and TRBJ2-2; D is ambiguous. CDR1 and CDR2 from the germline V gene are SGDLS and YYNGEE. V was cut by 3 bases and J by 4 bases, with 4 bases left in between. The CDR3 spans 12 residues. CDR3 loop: CASSEGTGELFF. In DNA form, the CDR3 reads TGTGCCAGCAGCGAAGGCACCGGGGAGCTGTTTTTT.

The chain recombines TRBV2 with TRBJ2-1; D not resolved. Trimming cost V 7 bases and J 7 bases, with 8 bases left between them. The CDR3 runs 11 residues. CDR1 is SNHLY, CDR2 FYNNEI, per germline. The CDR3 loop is CASMFYNEQFF. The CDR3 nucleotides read TGTGCCAGCATGTTCTATAATGAGCAGTTCTTC.

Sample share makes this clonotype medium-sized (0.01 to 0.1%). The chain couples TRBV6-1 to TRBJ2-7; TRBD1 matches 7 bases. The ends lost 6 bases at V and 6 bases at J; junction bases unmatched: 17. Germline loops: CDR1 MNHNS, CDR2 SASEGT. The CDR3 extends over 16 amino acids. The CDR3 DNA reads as TGTGCCAGCAGCCCGACCTTCGGGACAGTCTCTCTCGAGCAGTACTTC. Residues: CASSPTFGTVSLEQYF.

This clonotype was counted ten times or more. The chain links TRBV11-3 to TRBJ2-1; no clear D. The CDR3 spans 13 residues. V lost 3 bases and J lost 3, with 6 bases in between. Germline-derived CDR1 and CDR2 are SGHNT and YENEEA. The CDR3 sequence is CASSFHIYNEQFF. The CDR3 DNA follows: TGTGCCAGCAGCTTCCATATCTACAATGAGCAGTTCTTC. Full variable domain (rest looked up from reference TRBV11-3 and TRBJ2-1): EAGVVQSPRYKIIEKKQPVAFWCNPISGHNTLYWYLQNLGQGPELLIRYENEEAVDDSQLPKDRFSAERLKGVDSTLKIQPAELGDSAVYLCASSFHIYNEQFFGPGTRLTVL.

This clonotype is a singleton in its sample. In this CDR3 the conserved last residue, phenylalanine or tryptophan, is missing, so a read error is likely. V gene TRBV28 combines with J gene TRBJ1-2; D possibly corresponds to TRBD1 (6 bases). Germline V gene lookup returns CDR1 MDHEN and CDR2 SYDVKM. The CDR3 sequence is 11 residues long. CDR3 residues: CSSTGLVGYTL. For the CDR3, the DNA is TGTTCCTCCACAGGGCTAGTAGGCTACACCCTC.

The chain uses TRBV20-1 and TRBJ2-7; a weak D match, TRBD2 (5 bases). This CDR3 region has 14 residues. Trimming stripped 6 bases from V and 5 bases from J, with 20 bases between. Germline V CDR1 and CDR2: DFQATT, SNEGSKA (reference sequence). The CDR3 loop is CSAIVSASIHEQYF. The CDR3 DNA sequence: TGCAGTGCAATAGTGTCGGCTAGCATCCACGAGCAGTACTTC.

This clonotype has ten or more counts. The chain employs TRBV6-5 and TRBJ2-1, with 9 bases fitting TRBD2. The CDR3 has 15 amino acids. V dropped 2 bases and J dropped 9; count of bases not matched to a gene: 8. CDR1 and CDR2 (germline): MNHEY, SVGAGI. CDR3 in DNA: TGTGCCAGCAGTTACGTTAGCGGGAGCACCAGTGAGCAGTTCTTC. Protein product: CASSYVSGSTSEQFF.

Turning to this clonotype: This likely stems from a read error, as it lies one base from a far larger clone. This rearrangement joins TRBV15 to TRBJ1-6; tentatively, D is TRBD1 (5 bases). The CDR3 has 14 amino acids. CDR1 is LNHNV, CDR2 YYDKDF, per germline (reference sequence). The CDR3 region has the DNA TGTGCCACCAGCAGAGCCAGGGCTGGCACTGAAGTTTTCTTT. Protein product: CATSRARAGTEVFF.

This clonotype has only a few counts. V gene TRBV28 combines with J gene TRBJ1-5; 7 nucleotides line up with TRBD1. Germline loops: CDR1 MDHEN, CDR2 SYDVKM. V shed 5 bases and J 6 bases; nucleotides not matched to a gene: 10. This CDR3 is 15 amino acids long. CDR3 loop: CASSPLGGGVQPQHF. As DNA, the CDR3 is TGTGCCAGCAGTCCGTTAGGGGGCGGGGTTCAGCCCCAGCATTTT.

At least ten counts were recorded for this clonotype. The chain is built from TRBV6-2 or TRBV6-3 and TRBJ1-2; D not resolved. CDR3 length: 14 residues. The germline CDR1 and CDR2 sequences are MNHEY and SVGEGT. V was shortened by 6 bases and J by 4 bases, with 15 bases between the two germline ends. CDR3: CASRTNGLFYGYTF. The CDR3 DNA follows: TGTGCCAGCAGAACCAATGGACTGTTCTATGGCTACACCTTC.

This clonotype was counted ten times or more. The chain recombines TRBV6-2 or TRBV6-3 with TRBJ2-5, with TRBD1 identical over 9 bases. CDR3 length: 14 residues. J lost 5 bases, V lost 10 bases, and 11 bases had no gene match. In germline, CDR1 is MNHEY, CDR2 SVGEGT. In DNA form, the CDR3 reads TGTGCCACCTTATTACAGGGGGCGGAGGAGACCCAGTACTTC. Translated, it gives CATLLQGAEETQYF.

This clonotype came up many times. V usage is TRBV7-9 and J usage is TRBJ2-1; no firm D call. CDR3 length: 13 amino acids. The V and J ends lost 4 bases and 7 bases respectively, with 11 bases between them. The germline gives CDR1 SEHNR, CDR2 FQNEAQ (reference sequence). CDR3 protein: CASSSSDGNEQFF. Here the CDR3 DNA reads TGTGCCAGCAGCTCCTCGGACGGGAATGAGCAGTTCTTC.